These 31 T cell receptor beta chains share one sample of origin, sequenced in a study of cytotoxic CD8 clonotypes in ibrutinib-treated CLL. The method was immunoSEQ multiplex PCR; TCRdb's version includes in-frame clones alone and lacks a portion of them. The table records 40,000 or so clones, over 60% of them present only once. The source was PBMCs, collected after 24 months of ibrutinib treatment. These TCRs come from a human donor with chronic lymphocytic leukemia.

The sample holds one count of this clone. V gene TRBV10-3 combines with J gene TRBJ2-5; D is uncertain. V lost 4 bases and J 3 bases, leaving 9 bases between the germline ends. The CDR3 extends over 13 amino acids. Germline V gene sequence: CDR1 ENHRY, CDR2 SYGVKD. The CDR3 region is CAISGVGKETQYF. The CDR3 nucleotides read TGTGCCATCAGTGGAGTGGGGAAAGAGACCCAGTACTTC.

The chain carries TRBV21-1 and TRBJ2-4; the D call TRBD1 from the table was never checked on the DNA. TRBV21-1 is a listed pseudogene. CDR3 length: 17 amino acids. CDR3 amino acids: CASSTIRTGLAKNIQYF. DNA for the CDR3: TGTGCCAGCAGCACCATTCGGACAGGGCTAGCCAAAAACATTCAGTACTTC.

In the case of this clone: An end of the junction differs from the germline gene, which may be a read error. The chain recombines TRBV4-1 with TRBJ1-6, with D uncertain. Germline V gene data show CDR1 as MGHRA and CDR2 as YSYEKL. CDR3 length equals 13 residues. The CDR3 DNA reads TGCGCCAGCAGCCAAGAGGCCTACGGCAGAGAGTTTTTT. It codes for CASSQEAYGREFF.

The chain links TRBV6-1 to TRBJ2-7, with D tentatively TRBD1 or TRBD2 (5 bases each). Germline V CDR1 and CDR2: MNHNS, SASEGT. The germline V and J ends were trimmed by 8 bases and 5 bases, with 22 bases remaining between them. CDR3 length: 15 amino acids. The CDR3 nucleotides read TGTGCCAGCGAGGGGCGGGCAGGAACCTATAACGAGCAGTACTTC. Residues: CASEGRAGTYNEQYF.

Concerning this clone itself: A junction end diverges from the germline sequence, so it may reflect a read error. V usage is TRBV7-7 and J usage is TRBJ2-7; D is unresolved. Germline CDR1 and CDR2: SSHAT and FNYEAQ (reference sequence). CDR3 length: 14 amino acids. CDR3 DNA sequence: TGTGCTAGCACCTCCCGGGCTGCCCCCTACGAGCAGTACTTC. The encoded protein is CASTSRAAPYEQYF.

This clone came up a few times. The chain has TRBV5-1 and TRBJ1-6, with D perhaps matching TRBD1 (5 bases). V was pared by 4 bases and J by 9 bases, with 14 bases between. Germline CDR1 reads SGHRS; CDR2 reads YFSETQ. CDR3 size: 14 residues. CDR3 DNA: TGCGCCAGCAGCGTCAGGGTAGAGGGTTCACCCCTCCACTTT. This sequence encodes CASSVRVEGSPLHF.

The chain has TRBV9 and TRBJ2-1; TRBD2 agrees at 10 bases. J gave up 5 bases and V 3 bases, and 8 bases lay outside the gene matches. Germline-derived CDR1 and CDR2 are SGDLS and YYNGEE. The CDR3 is made up of 16 amino acids. The CDR3 sequence: CASSGRSGRSHNEQFF. Written as DNA, the CDR3 is TGTGCCAGCAGCGGGCGTAGCGGGAGGTCACACAATGAGCAGTTCTTC. Filled out from reference TRBV9 and TRBJ2-1, the complete variable domain reads DSGVTQTPKHLITATGQRVTLRCSPRSGDLSVYWYQQSLDQGLQFLIQYYNGEERAKGNILERFSAQQFPDLHSELNLSSLELGDSALYFCASSGRSGRSHNEQFFGPGTRLTVL.

The chain employs TRBV6-5 and TRBJ2-7, with no clear D. The CDR3 totals 11 residues. V was clipped by 6 bases and J by 7 bases, with 10 bases between them. Germline V gene data show CDR1 as MNHEY and CDR2 as SVGAGI. CDR3 DNA sequence: TGTGCCAGCAGGGTGGCCCTGGAGCAGTACTTC. Translation: CASRVALEQYF.

This clone was picked up a small number of times. J is TRBJ1-2 and V is TRBV7-6; 10 bases align to TRBD1. The CDR3 is 17 residues long. Germline V CDR1 and CDR2: SGHVS, FNYEAQ. V lost 3 bases to trimming and J lost 4 bases; unmatched junction nucleotides: 11. The CDR3 loop reads CASSFHLRDRGTYGYTF. DNA for the CDR3: TGTGCCAGCAGCTTCCATCTCCGGGACAGGGGAACCTATGGCTACACCTTC.

The chain is built from TRBV7-2 and TRBJ2-1; possible D gene TRBD2, 6 bases. The CDR3 consists of 15 residues. Germline CDR1 reads SGHTA; CDR2 reads FQGNSA. The ends were cut back, 4 bases at V and 3 bases at J, with 13 bases in the middle. CDR3: CASSSHGRDYNEQFF. In DNA, the CDR3 is TGTGCCAGCAGCTCCCACGGGCGGGACTACAATGAGCAGTTCTTC.

The CDR3 loop is CASATGQAYYEQYF. The CDR3 DNA sequence: TGTGCCAGCGCCACCGGACAGGCCTACTACGAGCAGTACTTC. The rearrangement uses TRBV6-1 and TRBJ2-7, with 7 bases aligning to TRBD1. CDR3 length: 14 residues. V shed 8 bases, J shed 3 bases, and the junction held 10 bases outside the gene matches. Looked up from germline, CDR1 is MNHNS and CDR2 is SASEGT.

The chain is built from TRBV7-2 and TRBJ2-3; 11 bases are shared with TRBD2. The V gene end was trimmed by 4 bases and the J gene end by 5 bases; junction bases not matched to a gene: 8. The CDR3 totals 16 residues. Germline CDR1 and CDR2: SGHTA and FQGNSA. The CDR3 nucleotides are TGTGCCAGCAGCTGGTCCTCTAGCGGGAGGATAGATACGCAGTATTTT. This gives the protein CASSWSSSGRIDTQYF.

This clone was counted a few times. This sequence joins TRBV18 and TRBJ2-3; D might be TRBD1 (5 bases). In germline, CDR1 is KGHSH, CDR2 LQKENI. Trimming removed 3 bases at V and 4 bases at J, with 11 bases between. The CDR3 sequence is 14 residues long. The CDR3 here is CASSPQGGPDTQYF. The CDR3, as DNA: TGTGCCAGCTCACCGCAGGGTGGGCCAGATACGCAGTATTTT.

This clone was recorded many times. The gene calls are TRBV27 and TRBJ1-2, with D perhaps TRBD1 (5 bases). Germline loops: CDR1 MNHEY, CDR2 SMNVEV (reference sequence). Trimming left V 4 bases short and J 4 bases short, with 7 bases between. The CDR3 extends over 12 amino acids. The CDR3 sequence is CASSSGGYGYTF. CDR3 nucleotides: TGTGCCAGCAGTTCGGGGGGCTATGGCTACACCTTC.

This clone appeared a few times. The chain has TRBV18 and TRBJ1-6; 8 bases fit TRBD1. The CDR3 contains 14 residues. The germline gives CDR1 KGHSH, CDR2 LQKENI. The V and J ends lost 6 bases and 8 bases, in that order; junction bases with no gene match: 6. CDR3 loop: CASSPDRGDSPLHF. DNA of the CDR3: TGTGCCAGCTCTCCCGACAGGGGTGATTCACCCCTCCACTTT.

J is TRBJ2-7 and V is TRBV5-1, with D possibly matching TRBD1 (6 bases). The CDR3 extends over 16 amino acids. The V gene lost 10 bases and the J gene lost 0 bases, with 23 bases spanning the gap. Germline assignment: CDR1 SGHRS and CDR2 YFSETQ. CDR3 protein: CAGLWSPTQGSYEQYF. Here the CDR3 DNA reads TGCGCCGGGCTGTGGTCTCCTACACAGGGCTCCTACGAGCAGTACTTC.

The V gene is TRBV28, the J gene TRBJ1-4, with D hard to call. The CDR3 runs 14 residues. V lost 4 bases, J lost 9 bases, and 15 bases lay in between. Germline V CDR1 and CDR2: MDHEN, SYDVKM. The CDR3 DNA sequence: TGTGCCAGCAGTTCCGAGGGCCCCGGGAAAAAACTGTTTTTT. Residues: CASSSEGPGKKLFF.

J is TRBJ2-2 and V is TRBV7-9; TRBD1 matches 8 bases. The length of the CDR3 is 15 residues. Germline V gene lookup returns CDR1 SEHNR and CDR2 FQNEAQ (reference sequence). The ends lost 5 bases at V and 5 bases at J; junction bases unmatched: 7. In nucleotides, the CDR3 is TGTGCCAGCAGCGGCCGGACAGGGCAGACCGGGGAGCTGTTTTTT. This codes for CASSGRTGQTGELFF.

The CDR3 region is CASSLAVIAGSNEQFF. For the CDR3, the DNA is TGTGCCAGCAGCTTAGCGGTGATAGCGGGTTCCAATGAGCAGTTCTTC. V usage is TRBV7-9 and J usage is TRBJ2-1, with TRBD2 matching over 7 bases. The CDR3 spans 16 residues. Germline V lookup: CDR1 SEHNR, CDR2 FQNEAQ (reference sequence). The V gene end was trimmed by 0 bases and the J gene end by 6 bases; junction bases not matched to a gene: 8.

The J gene is TRBJ1-2, the V gene TRBV2; D possibly corresponds to TRBD1 (6 bases). The length of the CDR3 is 15 residues. The germline V gene has CDR1 SNHLY and CDR2 FYNNEI. With 4 bases removed from V and 3 bases from J, the gap between germline ends came to 15 bases. The CDR3 region is CASSVGGRRDYGYTF. The CDR3 DNA follows: TGTGCCAGCAGTGTCGGGGGCCGGAGAGACTATGGCTACACCTTC.

The chain is built from TRBV7-8 and TRBJ2-7; D may be TRBD1 (5 bases). The CDR3 is 12 residues long. Trimming removed 3 bases from V and 4 bases from J, with 7 bases in between. Germline V CDR1 and CDR2: SGHVS, FQNEAQ. Here the CDR3 DNA reads TGTGCCAGCAGCTTGGACACGTACGAGCAGTACTTC. Translated, it gives CASSLDTYEQYF.

V and J are TRBV5-1 and TRBJ2-3; 12 bases fit TRBD2. Germline V CDR1 and CDR2: SGHRS, YFSETQ. CDR3 length: 15 amino acids. The ends lost 4 bases at V and 4 bases at J; junction bases unmatched: 4. CDR3 in amino acids: CASSGTSGFSDTQYF. As DNA, the CDR3 is TGCGCCAGCAGCGGGACTAGCGGGTTTTCAGATACGCAGTATTTT.

The chain joins TRBV19 to TRBJ1-6, with a tentative D call TRBD1 (6 bases). Germline V CDR1 and CDR2: LNHDA, SQIVND (reference sequence). Trimming shortened V by 4 bases and J by 11 bases, and 12 bases separated the two germline ends. The CDR3 contains 13 residues. CDR3 nucleotides: TGTGCCAGTAGTACTACAGGGAGGACACCCCTCCACTTT. Residues: CASSTTGRTPLHF.

This chain connects TRBV7-9 to TRBJ2-7; D tentatively fits TRBD1 or TRBD2 (7 bases each). This CDR3 contains 14 residues. Deletions cut 0 bases from V and 7 bases from J, with 13 bases between. Germline assignment: CDR1 SEHNR and CDR2 FQNEAQ (reference sequence). The CDR3 DNA follows: TGTGCCAGCAGCTTAGCCCGACAGGGAGGGGAGCAGTACTTC. Its translation: CASSLARQGGEQYF.

The J gene is TRBJ2-6, the V gene TRBV18; weak D call: TRBD1 (6 bases). Germline CDR1 KGHSH, CDR2 LQKENI. The V gene lost 0 bases and the J gene lost 2 bases, with 8 bases spanning the gap. This CDR3 is 16 amino acids long. CDR3 sequence: CASSPPAGAGANVLTF. CDR3 coding DNA: TGTGCCAGCTCACCACCGGCAGGGGCTGGGGCCAACGTCCTGACTTTC.

This clone was seen a handful of times. This rearrangement joins TRBV2 to TRBJ2-7; unclear D gene. V was clipped by 11 bases and J by 3 bases, with 14 bases between them. This CDR3 is 12 amino acids long. From germline, CDR1 is SNHLY and CDR2 FYNNEI. The CDR3 is CAGTRRSYEQYF. The CDR3 DNA follows: TGTGCCGGTACAAGACGGAGCTACGAGCAGTACTTC.

The gene calls are TRBV18 and TRBJ2-3, with 9 bases that match TRBD2. Trimming at V came to 2 bases and at J to 0 bases, leaving 6 bases not matched to a gene. CDR1 is KGHSH, CDR2 LQKENI, per germline. The CDR3 contains 17 residues. CDR3 loop: CASSPSVSGGSTDTQYF. The CDR3 DNA reads as TGTGCCAGCTCACCATCCGTTAGCGGGGGTAGCACAGATACGCAGTATTTT.

The chain uses TRBV4-1 and TRBJ2-3, with TRBD2 as a possible D gene (6 bases). Trimming took off 1 base at V and 0 bases at J, with 11 bases between the two ends. The V gene's germline CDR1 is MGHRA and CDR2 YSYEKL. This CDR3 has 16 residues. The CDR3 sequence: CASSQGSGASTDTQYF. CDR3 nucleotides: TGCGCCAGCAGCCAAGGTAGCGGTGCGAGCACAGATACGCAGTATTTT.

V and J are TRBV21-1 and TRBJ2-7; the table's TRBD1 call for D was not verified on the DNA. TRBV21-1 is a known pseudogene. CDR3 length equals 18 residues. This chain's CDR3 is CARARWQGPSYSSYEQYF. The CDR3 nucleotides are TGTGCCAGGGCCCGCTGGCAGGGGCCCTCCTACAGCTCCTACGAGCAGTACTTC.

The rearrangement uses TRBV29-1 and TRBJ2-3; 12 nucleotides align to TRBD2. This CDR3 is built from 17 residues. The germline V gene has CDR1 SQVTM and CDR2 ANQGSEA. J lost 9 bases, V lost 3 bases, and 16 bases had no gene match. CDR3 sequence reads: CSVDFLLAGGWGPTQYF. CDR3 in DNA: TGCAGCGTTGATTTCCTACTAGCGGGGGGTTGGGGCCCCACGCAGTATTTT.

The rearrangement joins TRBV6-5 to TRBJ1-1; maybe TRBD1 (5 bases). The V end lost 3 bases, the J end lost 7 bases, and 12 bases lay between the germline ends. Germline lookup yields CDR1 MNHEY and CDR2 SVGAGI. The CDR3 consists of 13 residues. The CDR3 DNA reads as TGTGCCAGCAGTTATGTCAGGGCCGGTGAAGCTTTCTTT. Protein product: CASSYVRAGEAFF.